This is a list of T cell receptor beta chains from one sample in a study of cytomegalovirus exposure and HLA in healthy donors. The protocol was immunoSEQ multiplex PCR, while the TCRdb copy is restricted to in-frame clones and leaves out a portion. This sample has 110,000 to 150,000 clones, with around 73% found just once. The sequenced sample was PBMCs. The source of these receptors is a female donor in good health and CMV-seronegative. Both conserved end residues are part of each CDR3. Each record gives: clone size, V gene, D gene, J gene, CDR3 DNA, CDR3 protein. A D gene is named only where the DNA matches it firmly. A clone size is listed for some rows: how often the clone was seen (once, few, many), or a class if it is expanded.

size: few; V: TRBV5-1; D: TRBD1; J: TRBJ2-1; DNA: TGCGCCAGCAGACCCGGGACAGGGTCGTTCAATGAGCAGTTCTTC; CDR3: CASRPGTGSFNEQFF
size: NA; V: TRBV27; D: TRBD2; J: TRBJ2-5; DNA: TGTGCCAGCAGTTTACTTGCGGGAGGGTCGACCCAGTACTTC; CDR3: CASSLLAGGSTQYF
size: NA; V: TRBV7-9; D: NA; J: TRBJ2-7; DNA: TGTGCCAGCAGCTACGGGTTTACCGGGAGCGAGCAGTACTTC; CDR3: CASSYGFTGSEQYF
size: NA; V: TRBV28; D: TRBD1; J: TRBJ1-2; DNA: TGTGCCAGCAACCCCACGAGGGGGCGGGGCTACCCCTTC; CDR3: CASNPTRGRGYPF
size: NA; V: TRBV18; D: NA; J: TRBJ2-5; DNA: TGTGCCAGCTCACCGTTCAGTCTTTCCTCTGAGACCCAGTACTTC; CDR3: CASSPFSLSSETQYF
size: NA; V: TRBV9; D: NA; J: TRBJ2-1; DNA: TGTGCCAGCAGCACCGCTATTATCGATGAGCAGTTCTTC; CDR3: CASSTAIIDEQFF
size: NA; V: TRBV7-9; D: NA; J: TRBJ2-5; DNA: TGTGCCAGCAGCTTTGACCAGGGGTTTTCAGAGACCCAGTACTTC; CDR3: CASSFDQGFSETQYF
size: few; V: TRBV28; D: NA; J: TRBJ2-7; DNA: TGTGCCAGCAGTATTTGGACAGCCTCTAACGAGCAGTACTTC; CDR3: CASSIWTASNEQYF
size: few; V: TRBV6-5; D: TRBD1; J: TRBJ1-2; DNA: TGTGCCAGCAGTCTTTCGACAGGGTATGGCTACACCTTC; CDR3: CASSLSTGYGYTF
size: few; V: TRBV19; D: NA; J: TRBJ2-7; DNA: TGTGCCAGTAGTCCCACGGGATCCTACTACGAGCAGTACTTC; CDR3: CASSPTGSYYEQYF
size: NA; V: TRBV28; D: NA; J: TRBJ2-5; DNA: TGTGCCAGCAGGCGACAAAGAGCGGTACAAGAGACCCAGTACTTC; CDR3: CASRRQRAVQETQYF
size: NA; V: TRBV5-1; D: NA; J: TRBJ1-1; DNA: TGCGCCAGCAGCTTGGCGGACAGGAACACTGAAGCTTTCTTT; CDR3: CASSLADRNTEAFF
size: once; V: TRBV6-1; D: TRBD1; J: TRBJ2-1; DNA: TGTGCCAGCAGAGAACCCGGGACAGGGGTCAATGAGCAGTTCTTC; CDR3: CASREPGTGVNEQFF
size: NA; V: TRBV6-6; D: NA; J: TRBJ1-5; DNA: TGTGCCGGCAGTTACTTACAGGGCTACAATCAGCCCCAGCATTTT; CDR3: CAGSYLQGYNQPQHF
size: NA; V: TRBV5-4; D: TRBD2; J: TRBJ2-5; DNA: TGTGCCAGCAGCTTTGGACTAGCGGGAAAAGAGACCCAGTACTTC; CDR3: CASSFGLAGKETQYF
size: many; V: TRBV4-3; D: NA; J: TRBJ1-5; DNA: TGCGCCAGCAGCACCGACGAGGGCAATCAGCCCCAGCATTTT; CDR3: CASSTDEGNQPQHF
size: NA; V: TRBV6-5; D: TRBD1; J: TRBJ1-4; DNA: TGTGCCAGCAGTTACTCGAACAGGGGCTTAGGAAAACTGTTTTTT; CDR3: CASSYSNRGLGKLFF
size: NA; V: TRBV6-4; D: TRBD1; J: TRBJ1-2; DNA: TGTGCCAGCAGTGTCCCTCCTAAGGGTGGGACAGGGGGCTCATATGGCTACACCTTC; CDR3: CASSVPPKGGTGGSYGYTF
size: NA; V: TRBV15; D: TRBD2; J: TRBJ2-1; DNA: TGTGCCACCAGCGGCGGACCAGCGGGAAGGACCTACAATGAGCAGTTCTTC; CDR3: CATSGGPAGRTYNEQFF
size: few; V: TRBV5-1; D: NA; J: TRBJ1-1; DNA: TGCGCCAGCAGCAAGGACAGCGTCAACTCGGCTTTCTTT; CDR3: CASSKDSVNSAFF
size: once; V: TRBV5-1; D: NA; J: TRBJ2-2; DNA: TGCGCCAGCAGCCCTCAGCTCAGACAGGCTAACACCGGGGAGCTGTTTTTT; CDR3: CASSPQLRQANTGELFF
size: NA; V: TRBV15; D: NA; J: TRBJ2-5; DNA: TGTGCCACGGCAGGGGGGCGGCTCATTCAAGAGACCCAGTACTTC; CDR3: CATAGGRLIQETQYF
size: few; V: TRBV5-6; D: TRBD1; J: TRBJ1-1; DNA: TGTGCCAGCAGCTTGGGACAGGGGACGAACACTGAAGCTTTCTTT; CDR3: CASSLGQGTNTEAFF
size: NA; V: TRBV5-4; D: TRBD2; J: TRBJ2-3; DNA: TGTGCCAGCAGCTTGCAGGGACTAGCGGGGGGGAACACAGATACGCAGTATTTT; CDR3: CASSLQGLAGGNTDTQYF
size: NA; V: TRBV4-2; D: NA; J: TRBJ1-1; DNA: TGTGCCAGCAGCCAAGATTTCCGGGGAAACACTGAAGCTTTCTTT; CDR3: CASSQDFRGNTEAFF
size: NA; V: TRBV7-2; D: TRBD2; J: TRBJ2-7; DNA: TGTGCCAGCAGCCCCTTTGGCGGGGGGCCTCCCTACGAGCAGTACTTC; CDR3: CASSPFGGGPPYEQYF
size: NA; V: TRBV2; D: NA; J: TRBJ2-3; DNA: TGTGCCAGCCTGGTCCCCGTGTGGCTCACGCAGTATTTT; CDR3: CASLVPVWLTQYF
size: NA; V: TRBV28; D: TRBD2; J: TRBJ2-5; DNA: TGTGCCAGCAGTTTATCGACTAGCGGGAGGCCCCGAGAGACCCAGTACTTC; CDR3: CASSLSTSGRPRETQYF
size: NA; V: TRBV7-3; D: TRBD1; J: TRBJ2-1; DNA: TGTGCCAGCAGCTTAAATGAGGGGGCCCCCTTCGAGCAGTTCTTC; CDR3: CASSLNEGAPFEQFF
size: NA; V: TRBV4-1; D: NA; J: TRBJ1-2; DNA: TGCGCCAGCAGCCAAGATTGGTCAGGGTCGGGTGGCTACCCCTTC; CDR3: CASSQDWSGSGGYPF
size: NA; V: TRBV5-1; D: NA; J: TRBJ1-1; DNA: TGCGCCAGCAGCTTGGCCTCTATTGGGGGGGAGACTGAAGCTTTCTTT; CDR3: CASSLASIGGETEAFF
size: once; V: TRBV5-8; D: TRBD2; J: TRBJ2-1; DNA: TGTGCCAGCAGCCGGGAAGCGGTCCCCGGGGGGGGTGAGCAGTTCTTC; CDR3: CASSREAVPGGGEQFF
size: NA; V: TRBV7-9; D: TRBD2; J: TRBJ2-7; DNA: TGTGCCAGCAGCTTCGGGGGGGCCACCCCCTACGAGCAGTACTTC; CDR3: CASSFGGATPYEQYF
size: few; V: TRBV5-1; D: TRBD2; J: TRBJ2-5; DNA: TGCGCCAGCAGCTTGGGAGGACTAGCGGGGTCCAGCCAAGAGACCCAGTACTTC; CDR3: CASSLGGLAGSSQETQYF
size: NA; V: TRBV27; D: NA; J: TRBJ1-5; DNA: TGTGCCAGCAGGTTACAGGGTGGGACTTATAGCAATCAGCCCCAGCATTTT; CDR3: CASRLQGGTYSNQPQHF
size: few; V: TRBV6-5; D: NA; J: TRBJ1-1; DNA: TGTGCCAGCAGTAAACAGGGCTCGAACACTGAAGCTTTCTTT; CDR3: CASSKQGSNTEAFF
size: once; V: TRBV6-5; D: NA; J: TRBJ2-7; DNA: TGTGCCAGCAGTTACCAGGGAGGGCAGTACTTC; CDR3: CASSYQGGQYF
size: NA; V: TRBV11-3; D: TRBD1; J: TRBJ2-2; DNA: TGTGCCAGCAGCTCTTTCCGGACAGGGTCCCCCGGGGAGCTGTTTTTT; CDR3: CASSSFRTGSPGELFF
size: NA; V: TRBV14; D: NA; J: TRBJ2-7; DNA: TGTGCCAGCAGCCAGACAGGGAGGAGCTACTACGAGCAGTACTTC; CDR3: CASSQTGRSYYEQYF
size: NA; V: TRBV28; D: TRBD2; J: TRBJ2-7; DNA: TGTGCCAGCAGCTCTAGCGGGGGGGCTTGGGAGCAGTACTTC; CDR3: CASSSSGGAWEQYF
size: NA; V: TRBV30; D: NA; J: TRBJ2-7; DNA: TGTGCCTTGACAGTCTCCTACGAGCAGTACTTC; CDR3: CALTVSYEQYF
size: NA; V: TRBV7-7; D: TRBD1; J: TRBJ1-5; DNA: TGTGCCAGCAGTTCCAGGGGGGCTGATAGCAATCAGCCCCAGCATTTT; CDR3: CASSSRGADSNQPQHF
size: NA; V: TRBV29-1; D: NA; J: TRBJ1-1; DNA: TGCAGCTCCGCCGTCGCCTCAGACAGAACTGAAGCTTTCTTT; CDR3: CSSAVASDRTEAFF
size: NA; V: TRBV6-6; D: NA; J: TRBJ1-1; DNA: TGTGCCAGCAGTTACTACTCGGTGAACACTGAAGCTTTCTTT; CDR3: CASSYYSVNTEAFF
size: NA; V: TRBV5-4; D: TRBD1; J: TRBJ1-3; DNA: TGTGCCAGCAGCTTCCGGGGACAGGGAAACACCATATATTTT; CDR3: CASSFRGQGNTIYF
size: NA; V: TRBV5-1; D: TRBD2; J: TRBJ2-3; DNA: TGCGCCAGCAGCTTCGCGGGGGTTGCAGATACGCAGTATTTT; CDR3: CASSFAGVADTQYF
size: NA; V: TRBV7-2; D: TRBD2; J: TRBJ2-2; DNA: TGTGCCAGCAGCTCCCCCTTCGGCGGGGGGTCAAACACCGGGGAGCTGTTTTTT; CDR3: CASSSPFGGGSNTGELFF
size: NA; V: TRBV7-9; D: TRBD2; J: TRBJ2-1; DNA: TGTGCCAGCAGAGAGACTAGCGGGGGTCCCTACAATGAGCAGTTCTTC; CDR3: CASRETSGGPYNEQFF
size: NA; V: TRBV5-1; D: TRBD1; J: TRBJ2-3; DNA: TGCGCCAGCAGCTTAGACAACAGGGGCGGTGAGGCAGATACGCAGTATTTT; CDR3: CASSLDNRGGEADTQYF
size: NA; V: TRBV28; D: TRBD1; J: TRBJ1-4; DNA: TGTGCCAGCAGGACAGGGGGAAGTAATGAAAAACTGTTTTTT; CDR3: CASRTGGSNEKLFF